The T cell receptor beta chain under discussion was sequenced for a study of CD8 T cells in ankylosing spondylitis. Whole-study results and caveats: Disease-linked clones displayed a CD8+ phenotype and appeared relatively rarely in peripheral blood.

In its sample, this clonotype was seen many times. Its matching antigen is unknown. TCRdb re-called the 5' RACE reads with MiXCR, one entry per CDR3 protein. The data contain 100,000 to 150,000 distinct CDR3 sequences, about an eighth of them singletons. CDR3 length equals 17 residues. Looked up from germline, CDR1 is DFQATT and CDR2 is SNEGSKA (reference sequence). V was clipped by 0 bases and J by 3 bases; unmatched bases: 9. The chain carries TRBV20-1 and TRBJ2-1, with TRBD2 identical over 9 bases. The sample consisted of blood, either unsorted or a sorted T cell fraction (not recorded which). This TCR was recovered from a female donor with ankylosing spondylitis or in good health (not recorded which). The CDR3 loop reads CSARDLRWTSVYNEQFF. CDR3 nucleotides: TGCAGTGCTAGAGACCTGCGCTGGACTAGCGTCTACAATGAGCAGTTCTTC.